A selection of T cell receptor beta chains follows, all from one sample in a study of CD8+ T cells in alopecia areata. Sequencing was performed with immunoSEQ multiplex PCR; in TCRdb, only in-frame clones are kept and a portion is missing. The sample contains approximately 150,000 clones, about three fifths of which appear only once. This sample comprised CD4+ T cells sorted from blood, obtained at approximately week 60, from a patient treated with tofacitinib. All receptors come from a human donor with alopecia areata. CDR3s include the opening cysteine and the closing phenylalanine or tryptophan. A D gene is named only where the DNA matches it firmly. Clone size appears in some rows only: once, few, many, or a class for an expanded clone.

TRBJ1-1 | TRBD1 | - | TRBV6-6 | TGTGCCAGCAGCCGACAGGGAAGTTACGAGGAAGCTTTCTTT | CASSRQGSYEEAFF
TRBJ1-5 | - | few | TRBV6-5 | TGTGCCAGCAGCCAAGACAGACCCAATCAGCCCCAGCATTTT | CASSQDRPNQPQHF
TRBJ2-5 | - | - | TRBV7-9 | TGTGCCAGCAGCTTTTTATCGGGGGAAGAGACCCAGTACTTC | CASSFLSGEETQYF
TRBJ2-3 | - | - | TRBV5-6 | TGTGCCAGCAGCAAAACAGGGATCACAGATACGCAGTATTTT | CASSKTGITDTQYF
TRBJ1-1 | TRBD1 | - | TRBV29-1 | TGCAGCGTTACAGGACAGGCGTTGAACACTGAAGCTTTCTTT | CSVTGQALNTEAFF
TRBJ2-7 | - | - | TRBV11-3 | TGTGCCAGCAGTTGGGGAACCTACGAGCAGTACTTC | CASSWGTYEQYF
TRBJ1-1 | - | - | TRBV29-1 | TGCAGCGTTGTGAGAGGGGAGGTCACTGAAGCTTTCTTT | CSVVRGEVTEAFF
TRBJ1-6 | - | - | TRBV6-6 | TGTGCCAGCGGAGGGTATAATTCACCCCTCCACTTT | CASGGYNSPLHF
TRBJ1-2 | - | - | TRBV14 | TGTGCCAGCAGCCAACCGGTCAGGCTTGGAGGCTACACCTTC | CASSQPVRLGGYTF
TRBJ2-1 | - | - | TRBV7-9 | TGTGCCAGCAGGCCAGGGATACGGGATGAGCAGTTCTTC | CASRPGIRDEQFF
TRBJ1-1 | - | - | TRBV29-1 | TGCAGCGTTGGGGACGGGAGGGGAGCTTTCTTT | CSVGDGRGAFF
TRBJ2-3 | - | - | TRBV2 | TGTGCCAGCAGTAAAAATAGCGGTCGGGCCTATTTT | CASSKNSGRAYF
TRBJ1-1 | - | few | TRBV29-1 | TGCAGCGTTGGAACGAACACTGAAGCTTTCTTT | CSVGTNTEAFF
TRBJ2-2 | - | - | TRBV5-1 | TGCGCCAGCAGCTTGAGGCAGGGATCTAGCGCCGGGGAGCTGTTTTTT | CASSLRQGSSAGELFF
TRBJ2-7 | - | - | TRBV5-1 | TGCGCCAGCAGCCCCCCTATCCATTACGAGCAGTACTTC | CASSPPIHYEQYF
TRBJ1-5 | - | - | TRBV2 | TGTGCCAGCAGTGACGGAGGCCAGCCCCAGCATTTT | CASSDGGQPQHF
TRBJ1-4 | - | many | TRBV10-3 | TGTGCCATCAGTGAACCCAATAATGAAAAACTGTTTTTT | CAISEPNNEKLFF
TRBJ2-1 | TRBD1 | - | TRBV11-3 | TGTGCCAGCACCACGGACAGGAGGAATGAGCAGTTCTTC | CASTTDRRNEQFF
TRBJ2-3 | TRBD1 | - | TRBV7-2 | TGTGCCAGCAGCGATAACAGGGGGCTTAACACAGATACGCAGTATTTT | CASSDNRGLNTDTQYF
TRBJ1-1 | - | - | TRBV29-1 | TGCAGCTTTAAACGGGTGGACACTGAAGCTTTCTTT | CSFKRVDTEAFF
TRBJ1-4 | - | - | TRBV30 | TGTGCCTGGAGTTCGGCAGTCACTAATGAAAAACTGTTTTTT | CAWSSAVTNEKLFF
TRBJ2-7 | - | - | TRBV6-5 | TGTGCCAGCAGGTCCCCAGGGATCTACGAGCAGTACTTC | CASRSPGIYEQYF
TRBJ2-5 | TRBD1 | - | TRBV10-3 | TGTGCCATCAGTGAGTCTCTCCGGGGGACAGGGAGAGGCCAAGAGACCCAGTACTTC | CAISESLRGTGRGQETQYF
TRBJ1-1 | - | few | TRBV6-5 | TGTGCCAGCAGTTACGGAGGGAGGGACACTGAAGCTTTCTTT | CASSYGGRDTEAFF
TRBJ2-5 | TRBD1 | - | TRBV6-5 | TGTGCCAGCAGTTACTCGAGAGGGGGCGCCGAGACCCAGTACTTC | CASSYSRGGAETQYF
TRBJ2-1 | - | - | TRBV6-6 | TGTGCCAGCAACCAGAAGCGGTCCACCTACAATGAGCAGTTCTTC | CASNQKRSTYNEQFF
TRBJ1-5 | - | - | TRBV30 | TGTGCCTGGAGTGTCCGGGGAAATCAGCCCCAGCATTTT | CAWSVRGNQPQHF
TRBJ2-6 | - | few | TRBV5-1 | TGCGCCAGCAGCTTCGGGGGCTCTGGGGCCAACGTCCTGACTTTC | CASSFGGSGANVLTF
TRBJ1-4 | - | - | TRBV6-6 | TGTGCCACCCTCGCTTTGGGGGGTGGAAATGAAAAACTGTTTTTT | CATLALGGGNEKLFF
TRBJ2-7 | TRBD1 | few | TRBV6-5 | TGTGCCAGCAGTGACAGGGGCTACGAGCAGTACTTC | CASSDRGYEQYF
TRBJ1-2 | TRBD1 | - | TRBV27 | TGTGCCAGCAGGACAGGGGGCGCCGGATCGGATGGCTACACCTTC | CASRTGGAGSDGYTF
TRBJ2-7 | TRBD2 | - | TRBV29-1 | TGCAGCGTTGGTATGGCTAGCGGCGTCTCCTACGAGCAGTACTTC | CSVGMASGVSYEQYF
TRBJ2-7 | TRBD1 | - | TRBV5-1 | TGCGCCAGCAGCTCGACAGGGGGGGCCTACGAGCAGTACTTC | CASSSTGGAYEQYF
TRBJ1-1 | - | - | TRBV18 | TGTGCCAGCTCACTGTTGGCGCTCCCAGCTTTCTTT | CASSLLALPAFF
TRBJ2-4 | TRBD1 | - | TRBV29-1 | TGCAGCGTTGAAGAAGGGGGCCGGAACATTCAGTACTTC | CSVEEGGRNIQYF
TRBJ2-1 | - | - | TRBV29-1 | TGCAGCGCTGTAGAGGGAGCGTATGAGCAGTTCTTC | CSAVEGAYEQFF
TRBJ1-1 | - | - | TRBV18 | TGTGCCAGCTCAACTTCAATGGGCGCTGAAGCTTTCTTT | CASSTSMGAEAFF
TRBJ1-3 | TRBD1 | few | TRBV29-1 | TGCAGCGTTGGAGAGGACAGGGCTGGAAACACCATATATTTT | CSVGEDRAGNTIYF
TRBJ2-7 | TRBD1 | - | TRBV5-1 | TGCGCCAGCAGCTCGGGACAGGGCTCCTACGAGCAGTACTTC | CASSSGQGSYEQYF
TRBJ2-7 | TRBD1 | - | TRBV30 | TGTGCCTGGAGGGGACAGGGAAGCTCCTACGAGCAGTACTTC | CAWRGQGSSYEQYF
TRBJ1-2 | TRBD1 | - | TRBV2 | TGTGCCAGCAGGCTGACAGGGGACTATGGCTACACCTTC | CASRLTGDYGYTF
TRBJ1-4 | - | - | TRBV15 | TGTGCCACCAGCAGGACAGGACAGCTTAATGAAAAACTGTTTTTT | CATSRTGQLNEKLFF
TRBJ2-3 | - | - | TRBV29-1 | TGCAGCGCCCGGGAGTCCACAGATACGCAGTATTTT | CSARESTDTQYF
TRBJ2-1 | - | - | TRBV6-1 | TGTGCCAGCAGTGGCGTCCTCAGCTCCTACAATGAGCAGTTCTTC | CASSGVLSSYNEQFF
TRBJ1-2 | - | few | TRBV29-1 | TGCAGCGTTGGTTATAGGGTGGATGATGGCTACACCTTC | CSVGYRVDDGYTF
TRBJ1-4 | - | - | TRBV6-5 | TGTGCCAGCAGTATGGGAGAGGGAAAACTGTTTTTT | CASSMGEGKLFF
TRBJ2-3 | TRBD1 | once | TRBV30 | TGTGCCTGGAGCCCGGGACAGGGACGCACAGATACGCAGTATTTT | CAWSPGQGRTDTQYF
TRBJ2-7 | - | - | TRBV6-6 | TGTGCCAGCAGTTACGGCCCGGCGTCGGGCAGTTGGTTC | CASSYGPASGSWF
TRBJ2-2 | - | - | TRBV15 | TGTGCCACCAGTCGGGACATCACCGGGGAGCTGTTTTTT | CATSRDITGELFF
TRBJ2-1 | - | - | TRBV12-5 | TGTGCTAGTGGTTTGGTACTCGGGAGAAAGGCTCCGGGGGAGCAGTTCTTC | CASGLVLGRKAPGEQFF
TRBJ2-5 | - | once | TRBV5-6 | TGTGCCAGCAGCTTGGCGGGGGGCCGGAAGACCCAGTACTTC | CASSLAGGRKTQYF
TRBJ2-7 | TRBD1 | few | TRBV5-1 | TGCGCCAGCAGCTCACACCGCGGGACAGGGGATTACGAGCAGTACTTC | CASSSHRGTGDYEQYF
TRBJ2-7 | - | few | TRBV2 | TGTGCCAGCAATCCGGACAAGGCCTACGAGCAGTACTTC | CASNPDKAYEQYF
TRBJ1-5 | TRBD1 | - | TRBV6-1 | TGTGCCAGCAGCCAGGGGGCTGGCAATCAGCCCCAGCATTTT | CASSQGAGNQPQHF
TRBJ2-2 | - | - | TRBV30 | TGTGCCTGGAGTGTAATGGGCACCGGGGAGCTGTTTTTT | CAWSVMGTGELFF
TRBJ2-1 | - | - | TRBV30 | TGTGCCTGGAGTCCCGGGTACAATGAGCAGTTCTTC | CAWSPGYNEQFF
TRBJ2-5 | TRBD1 | few | TRBV5-1 | TGCGCCAGCAGCGTGGGACAGGGCCAAGAGACCCAGTACTTC | CASSVGQGQETQYF